Below, one T cell receptor beta chain is given with its context. Its antigen is unknown. Produced via immunoSEQ multiplex PCR; TCRdb's table is partial and in-frame only. The repertoire holds over 110,000 clones, with 75% to 90% as singletons. This specimen comes from a study of T cell responses to AZD1222 COVID-19 vaccine. V lost 5 bases, J lost 7 bases, and 20 bases lay in between. CDR1 is MNHEY and CDR2 is SMNVEV in the germline V gene (reference sequence). The CDR3 loop spans 15 amino acids. Study-wide points: There were mostly white British donors and more females than males, and clonal diversity was possibly underestimated. Spike-specific TCR breadth and depth both grew after two AZD1222 doses. As reported, nearly half of all spike-specific TCRs target variant regions that are unmutated.

The J gene is TRBJ1-2, the V gene TRBV27, with D possibly TRBD1 on 5 matching bases. This TCR derives from an adult in good health. Specimen: peripheral blood, collected on day 0 of AZD1222 vaccination. This CDR3 is CASSAQRGYTSGYTF. The CDR3 bases are TGTGCCAGCAGTGCCCAACGGGGGTATACGAGTGGCTACACCTTC.